Listed here is a single T cell receptor (beta chain). The germline V gene has CDR1 SGHVS and CDR2 FQNEAQ. The CDR3 is made up of 15 amino acids. Unmatched junction bases numbered 6, after V lost 5 bases and J lost 1 base. The data derive from a study of blood T cell repertoires in COVID-19. About the research overall: The analysed material was cDNA or gDNA that came from T cells, B-cell-depleted T cells, or PBMCs.

Method: immunoSEQ multiplex PCR; TCRdb's copy keeps in-frame clones and lacks some. The sample comprises around 150,000 clones, 85% to 90% of which are singletons, and about 9.4% rests with the top ten. This sequence originates from a woman aged 70 to 79 with COVID-19, enrolled during active disease. The V and J genes are TRBV7-8 and TRBJ2-3; 7 nucleotides match TRBD2. The sequenced sample was peripheral blood. The CDR3 sequence is CASSKSGTRTDTQYF. DNA of the CDR3: TGTGCCAGCAGCAAGAGCGGGACCCGCACAGATACGCAGTATTTT.